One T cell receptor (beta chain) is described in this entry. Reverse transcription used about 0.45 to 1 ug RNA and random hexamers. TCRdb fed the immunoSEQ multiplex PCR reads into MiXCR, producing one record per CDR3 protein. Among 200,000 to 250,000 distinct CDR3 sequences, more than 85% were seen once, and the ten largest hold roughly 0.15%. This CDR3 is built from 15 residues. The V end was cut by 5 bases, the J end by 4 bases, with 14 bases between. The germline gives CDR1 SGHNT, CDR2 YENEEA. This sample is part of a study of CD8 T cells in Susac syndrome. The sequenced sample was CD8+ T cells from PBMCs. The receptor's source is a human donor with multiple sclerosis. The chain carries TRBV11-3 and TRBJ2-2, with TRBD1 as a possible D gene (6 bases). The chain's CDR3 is CASSEEGGVTGELFF. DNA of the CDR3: TGTGCCAGCAGCGAGGAAGGGGGAGTCACCGGGGAGCTGTTTTTT.